The clone carrying this TCR beta chain is a singleton in its sample. Per germline, CDR1 SGHRS and CDR2 YFSETQ. CDR3 length: 16 amino acids. Trimming cost V 4 bases and J 1 base, with 15 bases left between them. Profiled with immunoSEQ multiplex PCR; TCRdb holds only in-frame clones, not every one. The sample consists of 200,000 to 300,000 clones, about 87% of them appearing once. These data belong to a study of blood T cell repertoires in COVID-19. Turning to the study itself: Sources were T cells, B-cell-depleted T cells, or PBMCs; the material itself was cDNA or gDNA.

This clonotype was obtained from a woman in her 70s with active or convalescent COVID-19. The genes are TRBV5-1 and TRBJ1-5; D may be TRBD1 (5 bases). The sample was peripheral blood. Here the CDR3 reads CASSPGGAGSNQPQHF. The CDR3 coding sequence is TGCGCCAGCAGCCCCGGAGGGGCAGGGAGCAATCAGCCCCAGCATTTT.